This TCR beta chain was documented in a study of siplizumab effects on memory and regulatory T cells. General study points: Proliferating Tregs in siplizumab cultures were never verified as suppressive.

Only one count was recorded for this clone. Antigen specificity is unknown. Germline CDR1 is SGHTA and CDR2 is FQGNSA. V was cut by 3 bases and J by 0 bases, with 6 bases left in between. There are 13 residues in the CDR3. The table came from immunoSEQ multiplex PCR; TCRdb's copy has only in-frame clones and leaves some out. The sample has roughly 80,000 clones, roughly 86% seen once. The sequenced material came from Tregs sorted from blood. The receptor was isolated from a human donor in good health. The chain uses TRBV7-2 and TRBJ2-7; the D is unclear. The CDR3 nucleotides read TGTGCCAGCAGCTTCAGGAGCTCCTACGAGCAGTACTTC. Translation: CASSFRSSYEQYF.